These 19 T cell receptor beta chains originate from one sample sequenced in a study of cytomegalovirus exposure and HLA in healthy donors. With 60 Vbeta and 13 Jbeta primers, the PCR was carried out. Sequenced by immunoSEQ multiplex PCR; TCRdb stores in-frame clones only, minus some. Found here are 150,000 to 200,000 clones, approximately 78% of them singletons; the top ten hold 2.5%. The sample taken for sequencing was PBMCs. Receptors originate from a human donor in good health.

The CDR3 sequence is CASVRRTEAFF. Written as DNA, the CDR3 is TGTGCCAGTGTGCGGAGGACTGAAGCTTTCTTT. The chain recombines TRBV19 with TRBJ1-1; D unresolved. Trimming took 8 bases from V and 5 from J, leaving 9 bases between them. The CDR3 contains 11 residues. The V gene's germline CDR1 is LNHDA and CDR2 SQIVND (reference sequence).

This chain links TRBV7-6 with TRBJ1-5; 8 bases are a match to TRBD1. Trimming took 5 bases from V and 2 from J; bases not matched to a gene: 5. The germline V gene has CDR1 SGHVS and CDR2 FNYEAQ. The CDR3 extends over 15 amino acids. The CDR3 bases are TGTGCCAGCAGCCCAGGACAGGGAGGCAATCAGCCCCAGCATTTT. Amino acids: CASSPGQGGNQPQHF. The variable domain in full, with the rest retrieved from reference TRBV7-6 and TRBJ1-5, is GAGVSQSPRYKVTKRGQDVALRCDPISGHVSLYWYRQALGQGPEFLTYFNYEAQQDKSGLPNDRFSAERPEGSISTLTIQRTEQRDSAMYRCASSPGQGGNQPQHFGDGTRLSIL.

The rearrangement uses TRBV13 and TRBJ2-3; 9 nucleotides line up with TRBD1. In germline, CDR1 is PRHDT, CDR2 FYEKMQ (reference sequence). This CDR3 region has 18 residues. With V trimmed by 1 base and J by 0 bases, 8 bases remained unmatched. The CDR3 sequence: CASSLVTGQGLSTDTQYF. The CDR3 DNA sequence: TGTGCCAGCAGCTTAGTTACAGGACAGGGGCTAAGCACAGATACGCAGTATTTT.

This clone was seen a single time. This chain connects TRBV29-1 to TRBJ1-2; 7 bases align to TRBD1. The CDR3 totals 14 residues. The germline CDR1 and CDR2 sequences are SQVTM and ANQGSEA. After removal of 4 bases from V and 4 bases from J, the junction contained 9 bases not matched to a gene. The CDR3 nucleotides are TGCAGCGTTGGCGGGACAGAGACTACCTATGGCTACACCTTC. This translates into CSVGGTETTYGYTF.

The genes are TRBV5-1 and TRBJ1-1, with D hard to call. Trimming pared 1 base from V and 0 bases from J, leaving 10 bases between. This CDR3 has 15 residues. Germline V gene lookup returns CDR1 SGHRS and CDR2 YFSETQ. The CDR3: CASSLNRIMNTEAFF. The CDR3 bases are TGCGCCAGCAGCTTGAACAGAATCATGAACACTGAAGCTTTCTTT.

The chain recombines TRBV6-5 with TRBJ1-5, with 8 bases that match TRBD1. The CDR3 extends over 15 amino acids. The germline V gene has CDR1 MNHEY and CDR2 SVGAGI. Trimming removed 0 bases from V and 6 bases from J; junction bases left unmatched: 4. DNA for the CDR3: TGTGCCAGCAGTTACTCGCAGGGGGCGGCTCAGCCCCAGCATTTT. Translating gives CASSYSQGAAQPQHF.

In regard to this clone: At one end, the junction sequence differs from germline, possibly due to a read error. This chain uses TRBV7-9 with TRBJ2-7; 11 positions agree with TRBD1. Germline CDR1 and CDR2: SEHNR and FQNEAQ (reference sequence). The CDR3 has 14 amino acids. The CDR3 is CSSSGGQGADEQYF. CDR3 coding DNA: TGTTCCAGCAGCGGCGGACAGGGGGCTGACGAGCAGTACTTC.

V and J are TRBV6-1 and TRBJ1-3, with TRBD1 as a possible D gene (6 bases). The CDR3 runs 13 residues. The V gene lost 7 bases and the J gene lost 7 bases, with 14 bases spanning the gap. The V gene's germline CDR1 is MNHNS and CDR2 SASEGT. The CDR3 nucleotides are TGTGCCAGCAATTCCGCGGGGGCGAACACCATATATTTT. Amino acids: CASNSAGANTIYF.

The chain couples TRBV12-5 to TRBJ1-2; D remains ambiguous. The CDR3 spans 12 residues. The germline V and J ends were trimmed by 9 bases and 0 bases, with 8 bases remaining between them. In germline, CDR1 is LGHNT, CDR2 FRNRAP. The CDR3 is CASSSSNYGYTF. CDR3 DNA sequence: TGTGCTAGCAGTTCCTCTAACTATGGCTACACCTTC. Looking up the rest from reference TRBV12-5 and TRBJ1-2 gives the full variable domain: DARVTQTPRHKVTEMGQEVTMRCQPILGHNTVFWYRQTMMQGLELLAYFRNRAPLDDSGMPKDRFSAEMPDATLATLKIQPSEPRDSAVYFCASSSSNYGYTFGSGTRLTVV.

This sequence joins TRBV6-1 and TRBJ1-5; no clear D gene. Per the germline V gene, CDR1 is MNHNS and CDR2 is SASEGT. Between the trimmed V and J ends, which lost 10 bases and 1 base, there was a span of 11 bases. The CDR3 loop spans 13 amino acids. CDR3 loop: CAIHNKSNQPQHF. The CDR3 DNA reads TGTGCCATCCATAACAAGAGCAATCAGCCCCAGCATTTT.

In regard to this clone: A junction end diverges from the germline sequence, so it may reflect a read error. The genes are TRBV7-2 and TRBJ2-7; 9 positions agree with TRBD1. The CDR3 runs to 14 residues. From germline, CDR1 is SGHTA and CDR2 FQGNSA. CDR3 sequence (DNA): TGTGCCAGCAGATTAGGGGACAGGGTCCACGAGCAGTACTTC. As protein: CASRLGDRVHEQYF.

This clone was counted once. V usage is TRBV25-1 and J usage is TRBJ2-7; 9 nucleotides match TRBD2. V lost 0 bases to trimming and J lost 2 bases; unmatched junction nucleotides: 5. The CDR3 totals 16 residues. Per the germline V gene, CDR1 is MGHDK and CDR2 is SYGVNS. The CDR3 protein is CASSEYVLAGPYEQYF. In DNA, the CDR3 is TGTGCCAGCAGTGAATATGTGCTAGCGGGGCCCTACGAGCAGTACTTC.

V and J are TRBV2 and TRBJ2-7; D might be TRBD2 (5 bases). V was cut by 6 bases and J by 7 bases, with 16 bases left in between. Looked up from germline, CDR1 is SNHLY and CDR2 is FYNNEI. The CDR3 is made up of 13 amino acids. CDR3 region: CASRPEDPREQYF. DNA of the CDR3: TGTGCCAGCAGGCCGGAGGACCCTAGAGAGCAGTACTTC.

This clone has just a few counts. The genes are TRBV2 and TRBJ1-2, with D possibly matching TRBD1 (5 bases). The germline V gene encodes CDR1 SNHLY and CDR2 FYNNEI. V lost 6 bases and J lost 4, with 12 bases in between. The CDR3 runs 13 residues. The CDR3 protein is CASSFDSRYGYTF. As DNA, the CDR3 is TGTGCCAGCAGCTTCGACAGCCGCTATGGCTACACCTTC.

The rearrangement joins TRBV6-4 to TRBJ1-6; TRBD1 matches at 7 bases. Unmatched junction bases numbered 2, after V lost 7 bases and J lost 2 bases. Germline loops: CDR1 MRHNA, CDR2 SNTAGT. This CDR3 has 14 residues. In DNA form, the CDR3 reads TGTGCCAGCACCGGGACAGCCTATAATTCACCCCTCCACTTT. This gives the protein CASTGTAYNSPLHF.

The chain has TRBV9 and TRBJ2-5; 7 positions match TRBD2. CDR1 and CDR2 (germline): SGDLS, YYNGEE. V lost 4 bases and J lost 0; bases outside the gene matches: 6. This CDR3 contains 15 residues. CDR3 coding DNA: TGTGCCAGCAGCCCCAGGCGGGGGTACCAAGAGACCCAGTACTTC. It specifies CASSPRRGYQETQYF.

The chain joins TRBV10-3 to TRBJ2-5, with D uncertain. The CDR3 extends over 13 amino acids. The V end was cut by 0 bases, the J end by 3 bases, with 5 bases between. In germline, CDR1 is ENHRY, CDR2 SYGVKD. CDR3 DNA: TGTGCCATCAGTGAGTCTGAGGAAGAGACCCAGTACTTC. This translates into CAISESEEETQYF.

This clone was detected only once. The chain employs TRBV7-2 and TRBJ2-3; 10 nucleotides agree with TRBD1. The CDR3 spans 17 residues. The trim removed 3 bases at V and 3 bases at J, leaving 9 bases unmatched. Germline CDR1 SGHTA, CDR2 FQGNSA. The CDR3 DNA follows: TGTGCCAGCAGCTTCGCCGGGACAGGGGATGGTACAGATACGCAGTATTTT. Its translation: CASSFAGTGDGTDTQYF.

The rearrangement joins TRBV13 to TRBJ2-5; 7 nucleotides align to TRBD1. The tail of the sequence fits TRBJ2-7 better, so the J call may be wrong. From germline, CDR1 is PRHDT and CDR2 FYEKMQ (reference sequence). CDR3 size: 14 residues. The CDR3 nucleotides read TGTGCCAGCAGCGCGGACAGGAGCTCCTACGAGCAGTACTTC. Protein sequence: CASSADRSSYEQYF.